This T cell receptor (beta chain) comes out of a study of blood T cell repertoires in COVID-19. The wider study: From the United States, Italy and Spain came samples of acute and convalescent COVID-19. The cDNA or gDNA used as material had been derived from T cells, B-cell-depleted T cells, or PBMCs.

Seattle cases were enrolled at active infection and followed longitudinally. As originally analysed: Cell counts per sample came from amplifying reference gene primers. The table came from immunoSEQ multiplex PCR; TCRdb's copy has only in-frame clones and leaves some out. V, J and clone size derive from that table, while D and trimming were established from the DNA sequence. The sample contains about 300,000 clones, less than 85% of which appear only once. J was trimmed by 2 bases and V by 9 bases; bases with no gene match: 14. Germline CDR1 and CDR2: WNHNN and SYGVQD (reference sequence). This CDR3 comprises 17 residues.

This chain connects TRBV10-1 to TRBJ1-2, with TRBD1 matching 11 bases. This clonotype was obtained from a human donor with COVID-19, enrolled during active disease. The donor label of this sample is uncertain. Material: peripheral blood. CDR3 loop: CARVGAKDRGQNYGYTF. The CDR3 DNA follows: TGCGCCAGGGTAGGGGCCAAGGACAGGGGGCAAAACTATGGCTACACCTTC.